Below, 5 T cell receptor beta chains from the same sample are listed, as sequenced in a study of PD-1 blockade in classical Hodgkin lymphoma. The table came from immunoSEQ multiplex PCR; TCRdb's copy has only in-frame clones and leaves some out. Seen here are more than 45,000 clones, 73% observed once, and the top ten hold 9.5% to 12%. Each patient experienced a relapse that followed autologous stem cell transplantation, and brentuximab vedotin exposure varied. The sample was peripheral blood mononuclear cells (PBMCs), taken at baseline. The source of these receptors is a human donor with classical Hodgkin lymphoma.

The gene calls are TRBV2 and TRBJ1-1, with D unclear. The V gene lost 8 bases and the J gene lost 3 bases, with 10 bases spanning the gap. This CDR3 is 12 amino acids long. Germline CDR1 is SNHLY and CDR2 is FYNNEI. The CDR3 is CASGEGYTEAFF. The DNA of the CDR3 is TGTGCCAGCGGAGAGGGATACACTGAAGCTTTCTTT.

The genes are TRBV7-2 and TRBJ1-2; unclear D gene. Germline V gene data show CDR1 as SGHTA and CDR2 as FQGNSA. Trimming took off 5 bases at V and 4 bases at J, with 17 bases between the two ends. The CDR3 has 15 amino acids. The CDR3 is CASSPIGSSVYGYTF. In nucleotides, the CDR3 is TGTGCCAGCAGCCCAATCGGCAGCAGCGTCTATGGCTACACCTTC. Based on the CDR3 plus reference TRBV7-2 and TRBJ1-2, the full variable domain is GAGVSQSPSNKVTEKGKDVELRCDPISGHTALYWYRQSLGQGLEFLIYFQGNSAPDKSGLPSDRFSAERTGGSVSTLTIQRTQQEDSAVYLCASSPIGSSVYGYTFGSGTRLTVV.

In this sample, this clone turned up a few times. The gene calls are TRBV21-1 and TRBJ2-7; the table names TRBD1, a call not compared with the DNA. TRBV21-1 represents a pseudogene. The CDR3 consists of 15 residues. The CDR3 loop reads CASSGPGQGAGREYF. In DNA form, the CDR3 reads TGTGCCAGCAGCGGTCCGGGACAGGGGGCGGGAAGGGAGTACTTC.

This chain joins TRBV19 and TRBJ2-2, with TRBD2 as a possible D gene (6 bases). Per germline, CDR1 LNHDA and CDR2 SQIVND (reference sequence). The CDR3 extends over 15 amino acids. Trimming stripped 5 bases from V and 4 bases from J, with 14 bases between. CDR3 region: CASSPRGYPTGELFF. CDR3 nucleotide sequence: TGTGCCAGTAGTCCCCGGGGGTACCCCACCGGGGAGCTGTTTTTT.

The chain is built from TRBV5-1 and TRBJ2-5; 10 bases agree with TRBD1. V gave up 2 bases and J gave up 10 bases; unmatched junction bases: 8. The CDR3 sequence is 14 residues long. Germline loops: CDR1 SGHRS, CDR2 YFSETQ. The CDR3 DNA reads TGCGCCAGCAGCTTACTTGGGACAGGGGTGGACCAGTACTTC. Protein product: CASSLLGTGVDQYF.